Reported below is one T cell receptor beta chain. Its matching antigen is unknown. Deep-level settings were used for running the assay. Clones were read by immunoSEQ multiplex PCR, and TCRdb kept only the in-frame ones, dropping some. The data show 2,500,000 or so clones, over 85% seen once. These data originate in a study of shared clonotypes between healthy human individuals. Regarding the study as a whole: Donor scarcity curtailed the genetic and exposure-history diversity represented herein.

All donors were Caucasian adults living in Nashville, Tennessee. This CDR3 is 16 amino acids long. The germline V gene has CDR1 LGHNA and CDR2 YNFKEQ. J gave up 5 bases and V 0 bases, and 8 bases lay outside the gene matches. The specimen was naive CD4+ T cells from PBMCs. Subset of the sample: CD45RA+ positively selected. V gene TRBV4-2 combines with J gene TRBJ2-5, with 8 positions matching TRBD2. This TCR came from a young man in good health. Some clones in this sample may be carry-over from other donors' samples. The chain's CDR3 is CASSQEIAGGRETQYF. The CDR3 DNA follows: TGTGCCAGCAGCCAAGAGATTGCGGGAGGTCGGGAGACCCAGTACTTC.